These 27 T cell receptor beta chains share one sample of origin, sequenced in a study of control samples from healthy donors and cancer patients. The table came from immunoSEQ multiplex PCR; TCRdb's copy has only in-frame clones and leaves some out. The table includes some 87,000 clones, about nine tenths detected once. The sequenced sample was blood. Source of these receptors: a man under 40 in good health.

The chain has TRBV7-9 and TRBJ2-7, with 9 positions matching TRBD2. J was trimmed by 3 bases and V by 2 bases; bases with no gene match: 5. Germline V gene data show CDR1 as SEHNR and CDR2 as FQNEAQ (reference sequence). This CDR3 spans 15 amino acids. In DNA, the CDR3 is TGTGCCAGCAGCTTACTCCTAGCGGGACGCTACGAGCAGTACTTC. Its translation is CASSLLLAGRYEQYF.

The CDR3 loop is CASSQEEARDPYQETQYF. The DNA for the CDR3 is TGCGCCAGCAGCCAAGAAGAGGCCCGGGACCCGTACCAAGAGACCCAGTACTTC. The chain uses TRBV4-3 and TRBJ2-5, with D tentatively TRBD1 or TRBD2 (5 bases each). The germline gives CDR1 LGHNA, CDR2 YSLEER. This CDR3 has 18 residues. Trimming pared 0 bases from V and 0 bases from J, leaving 17 bases between.

The count of this clone is one. The chain uses TRBV28 and TRBJ2-1; 8 nucleotides agree with TRBD1. CDR3 length: 14 residues. V shed 4 bases, J shed 2 bases, and the junction held 1 base outside the gene matches. The germline gives CDR1 MDHEN, CDR2 SYDVKM. In DNA form, the CDR3 reads TGTGCCAGCAGTTCGACAGGGGCCTACAATGAGCAGTTCTTC. Protein product: CASSSTGAYNEQFF.

V usage is TRBV5-1 and J usage is TRBJ2-5; tentatively, D is TRBD1 (5 bases). Germline V gene lookup returns CDR1 SGHRS and CDR2 YFSETQ. Deletions cut 0 bases from V and 2 bases from J, with 8 bases between. There are 14 residues in the CDR3. The CDR3 coding sequence is TGCGCCAGCAGCTTGGCCCCAGGGCAAGAGACCCAGTACTTC. It codes for CASSLAPGQETQYF. The full variable domain, rest sourced from reference TRBV5-1 and TRBJ2-5, is KAGVTQTPRYLIKTRGQQVTLSCSPISGHRSVSWYQQTPGQGLQFLFEYFSETQRNKGNFPGRFSGRQFSNSRSEMNVSTLELGDSALYLCASSLAPGQETQYFGPGTRLLVL.

This chain joins TRBV9 and TRBJ2-2, with 9 positions matching TRBD1. The length of the CDR3 is 16 residues. Germline CDR1 reads SGDLS; CDR2 reads YYNGEE. With V trimmed by 2 bases and J by 8 bases, 10 bases remained unmatched. CDR3 protein: CASSVDRGMGGGELFF. The CDR3 coding sequence is TGTGCCAGCAGCGTCGACAGGGGGATGGGTGGTGGGGAGCTGTTTTTT.

This clone was found a few times. The genes are TRBV4-3 and TRBJ1-4; the D is unclear. CDR3 length: 16 amino acids. Trimming pared 0 bases from V and 0 bases from J, leaving 8 bases between. Looked up from germline, CDR1 is LGHNA and CDR2 is YSLEER. The CDR3 reads CASSQDLGATNEKLFF. CDR3 nucleotide sequence: TGCGCCAGCAGCCAAGATCTCGGGGCAACTAATGAAAAACTGTTTTTT.

The rearrangement joins TRBV6-5 to TRBJ2-3; 10 bases agree with TRBD2. After removal of 10 bases from V and 4 bases from J, the junction contained 11 bases not matched to a gene. The V gene's germline CDR1 is MNHEY and CDR2 SVGAGI. The CDR3 is 15 residues long. The CDR3 DNA is TGTGCCACCTTTCTTTCTAGCGGGAGACCAGATACGCAGTATTTT. It translates to CATFLSSGRPDTQYF.

The chain uses TRBV19 and TRBJ1-5; D is uncertain. The CDR3 contains 15 residues. V was cut by 0 bases and J by 0 bases, with 6 bases left in between. Germline assignment: CDR1 LNHDA and CDR2 SQIVND (reference sequence). The CDR3 protein is CASSIEPDSNQPQHF. The CDR3 DNA sequence: TGTGCCAGTAGTATAGAACCCGATAGCAATCAGCCCCAGCATTTT.

This rearrangement joins TRBV10-2 to TRBJ2-7; TRBD2 matches 9 bases. The germline CDR1 and CDR2 sequences are WSHSY and SAAADI. The CDR3 totals 14 residues. V dropped 7 bases and J dropped 3; count of bases not matched to a gene: 7. The CDR3 reads CASKGYSGSYEQYF. CDR3 DNA sequence: TGCGCCAGCAAAGGGTATAGCGGGAGCTACGAGCAGTACTTC.

The V and J genes are TRBV12-3 or TRBV12-4 and TRBJ2-6; D remains unclear. The CDR3 spans 12 residues. V shed 8 bases and J shed 0 bases, with 2 bases lying between them. DNA for the CDR3: TGTGCCAGCGACTCTGGGGCCAACGTCCTGACTTTC. Residues: CASDSGANVLTF.

This chain links TRBV6-6 with TRBJ1-4; 7 bases map to TRBD1. Germline CDR1 reads MNHNY; CDR2 reads SVGAGI (reference sequence). With V trimmed by 6 bases and J by 8 bases, 9 bases remained unmatched. The CDR3 runs to 14 residues. The CDR3 nucleotides are TGTGCCAGCAGGGGGGGACAGTGGCGAGAAAAACTGTTTTTT. This sequence encodes CASRGGQWREKLFF.

V is TRBV7-2 and J is TRBJ2-5, with D perhaps TRBD2 (5 bases). The germline gives CDR1 SGHTA, CDR2 FQGNSA. The CDR3 runs to 15 residues. The ends were cut back, 6 bases at V and 1 base at J, with 15 bases in the middle. CDR3: CASSPRRAGQETQYF. CDR3 DNA sequence: TGTGCCAGCAGTCCCCGAAGGGCGGGCCAAGAGACCCAGTACTTC.

The table lists this clone with a count of one. This chain links TRBV6-1 with TRBJ1-2, with D hard to call. Germline-derived CDR1 and CDR2 are MNHNS and SASEGT. The CDR3 covers 12 residues. The ends were cut back, 1 base at V and 4 bases at J, with 4 bases in the middle. CDR3 DNA: TGTGCCAGCAGTGAAGGGGCCTATGGCTACACCTTC. Translated, it gives CASSEGAYGYTF.

The rearrangement joins TRBV5-1 to TRBJ2-5, with a weak D call TRBD1 (5 bases). This CDR3 region has 13 residues. From germline, CDR1 is SGHRS and CDR2 YFSETQ. V lost 4 bases, J lost 4 bases, and 11 bases lay in between. The CDR3 is CASSPGSGETQYF. DNA of the CDR3: TGCGCCAGCAGCCCAGGGTCGGGAGAGACCCAGTACTTC.

V is TRBV12-3 or TRBV12-4 and J is TRBJ2-2, with D unclear. The CDR3 contains 12 residues. V gave up 9 bases and J gave up 5 bases, with 10 bases separating them. The CDR3: CASFSRTGELFF. The CDR3 region has the DNA TGTGCCAGTTTTAGCCGAACCGGGGAGCTGTTTTTT.

Written as DNA, the CDR3 is TGTGCCAGCAGTGAAGCCCAGGGGGCTAACTATGGCTACACCTTC. Protein sequence: CASSEAQGANYGYTF. The chain links TRBV2 to TRBJ1-2, with 7 nucleotides matching TRBD1. V lost 0 bases to trimming and J lost 0 bases; unmatched junction nucleotides: 1. The CDR3 is 15 amino acids. Per the germline V gene, CDR1 is SNHLY and CDR2 is FYNNEI.

This clone was detected a few times. The chain recombines TRBV7-3 with TRBJ2-7; 7 positions agree with TRBD1. V was pared by 1 base and J by 3 bases, with 6 bases of the junction left unmatched. The CDR3 covers 15 residues. Germline V gene data show CDR1 as SGHTA and CDR2 as FQGTGA. As DNA, the CDR3 is TGTGCCAGCAGCTTAAACCCGGGGACAGTCTACGAGCAGTACTTC. Translation gives CASSLNPGTVYEQYF. Full variable domain (remainder filled in from reference TRBV7-3 and TRBJ2-7): GAGVSQTPSNKVTEKGKYVELRCDPISGHTALYWYRQSLGQGPEFLIYFQGTGAADDSGLPNDRFFAVRPEGSVSTLKIQRTERGDSAVYLCASSLNPGTVYEQYFGPGTRLTVT.

The chain is built from TRBV12-3 or TRBV12-4 and TRBJ2-5; tentative D call: TRBD1 (6 bases). Trimming took off 7 bases at V and 7 bases at J, with 10 bases between the two ends. The CDR3 spans 11 residues. CDR3 sequence (DNA): TGTGCCAGCACCTCCAGGGGGACCCAGTACTTC. Its translation: CASTSRGTQYF.

The chain is built from TRBV29-1 and TRBJ1-1; D is unclear. There are 14 residues in the CDR3. The V and J ends lost 4 bases and 1 base respectively, with 13 bases between them. CDR1 is SQVTM and CDR2 is ANQGSEA in the germline V gene. CDR3 sequence (DNA): TGCAGCGTTGTTTCTCCAGAGAAGAACACTGAAGCTTTCTTT. This gives the protein CSVVSPEKNTEAFF.

The chain joins TRBV2 to TRBJ1-5; tentatively, D is TRBD1 (5 bases). CDR1 is SNHLY and CDR2 is FYNNEI in the germline V gene. The CDR3 is made up of 14 amino acids. Trimming pared 6 bases from V and 1 base from J, leaving 10 bases between. CDR3 sequence reads: CASRADTSNQPQHF. The CDR3 nucleotides read TGTGCCAGCAGGGCGGACACCAGCAATCAGCCCCAGCATTTT.

This clone was observed once. The rearrangement joins TRBV3-1 (or the pseudogene TRBV3-2) to TRBJ2-1; the match to TRBD2 covers 15 bases. V lost 4 bases and J lost 2; bases outside the gene matches: 3. CDR1 LGHDT and CDR2 YNNKEL come from the germline V gene (reference sequence). This CDR3 is built from 17 residues. The CDR3, as DNA: TGTGCCAGCAGCCGGACTAGCGGGGGGGGAGCCTACAATGAGCAGTTCTTC. As protein: CASSRTSGGGAYNEQFF.

The chain joins TRBV5-1 to TRBJ2-5; the match to TRBD2 covers 12 bases. V shed 5 bases and J 5 bases; nucleotides not matched to a gene: 7. This CDR3 has 15 residues. CDR1 is SGHRS, CDR2 YFSETQ, per germline. CDR3 sequence (DNA): TGCGCCAGCAGGCTAACTAGCGGGGGGTCGGAGACCCAGTACTTC. Its protein product is CASRLTSGGSETQYF.

In DNA, the CDR3 is TGCGCCAGCAGTGTGGGTAGGCACAATGAGCAGTTCTTC. It codes for CASSVGRHNEQFF. The chain links TRBV10-2 to TRBJ2-1; no clear D. This CDR3 contains 13 residues. Trimming removed 4 bases at V and 5 bases at J, with 9 bases between. The germline V gene encodes CDR1 WSHSY and CDR2 SAAADI.

This chain links TRBV28 with TRBJ1-1, with a tentative D call TRBD1 (5 bases). Per the germline V gene, CDR1 is MDHEN and CDR2 is SYDVKM. V lost 2 bases, J lost 6 bases, and 16 bases lay in between. The CDR3 covers 15 residues. The CDR3 DNA sequence: TGTGCCAGCAGTTTAATGGTTCGGGGGAGGGCTGAAGCTTTCTTT. This codes for CASSLMVRGRAEAFF.

V gene TRBV30 combines with J gene TRBJ1-2; tentative D call: TRBD1 (6 bases). CDR1 and CDR2 from the germline V gene are GTSNPN and SVGIG (reference sequence). Trimming removed 2 bases at V and 10 bases at J, with 14 bases between. The CDR3 covers 12 residues. The CDR3 DNA reads as TGTGCCTGGAGTCTCCGACAGGCGAACTACACCTTC. This encodes CAWSLRQANYTF. The variable domain in full, with the rest retrieved from reference TRBV30 and TRBJ1-2, is SQTIHQWPATLVQPVGSPLSLECTVEGTSNPNLYWYRQAAGRGLQLLFYSVGIGQISSEVPQNLSASRPQDRQFILSSKKLLLSDSGFYLCAWSLRQANYTFGSGTRLTVV.

The CDR3 sequence: CAIRDVNSPLHF. As DNA, the CDR3 is TGTGCCATCAGGGACGTTAATTCACCCCTCCACTTT. This chain joins TRBV10-3 and TRBJ1-6, with D unclear. V was pared by 6 bases and J by 6 bases, with 6 bases between. CDR3 length: 12 residues. Germline V gene sequence: CDR1 ENHRY, CDR2 SYGVKD.

The chain links TRBV12-3 or TRBV12-4 to TRBJ1-1, with 8 bases lining up with TRBD1. Trimming took 5 bases from V and 4 from J; bases not matched to a gene: 3. This CDR3 contains 13 residues. CDR3 protein: CASSRQGITEAFF. As DNA, the CDR3 is TGTGCCAGCAGTCGACAGGGGATCACTGAAGCTTTCTTT.